The 3 T cell receptor beta chains below were found in one sample sequenced in a study of T cells in Graves' hyperthyroidism and ophthalmopathy. Amplified regions were TCR beta CDR3 sequences from RNA transcripts. HTBI primers were used for first-round RT-PCR of the TCR CDR3. Using its own MiXCR run on the multiplex PCR reads, TCRdb lists one record per CDR3 protein. The data hold over 500,000 distinct CDR3 sequences, with approximately 16% observed a single time. The source material was blood. The receptor source for this set is a woman younger than 45 with Graves' ophthalmopathy.

This clonotype has a count of ten or more. The chain has TRBV28 and TRBJ2-3; 10 bases align to TRBD2. J lost 0 bases, V lost 4 bases, and 1 base had no gene match. Germline loops: CDR1 MDHEN, CDR2 SYDVKM. The CDR3 extends over 15 amino acids. The CDR3 nucleotides read TGTGCCAGCAGTTCTAGCGGGAGAAGCACAGATACGCAGTATTTT. Translated, it gives CASSSSGRSTDTQYF.

The chain has TRBV7-3 and TRBJ1-2; possible D gene TRBD1, 6 bases. This CDR3 contains 15 residues. In germline, CDR1 is SGHTA, CDR2 FQGTGA. Trimming cost V 5 bases and J 0 bases, with 13 bases left between them. Here the CDR3 reads CASSPGGAANYGYTF. CDR3 nucleotides: TGTGCCAGCAGCCCGGGGGGCGCTGCTAACTATGGCTACACCTTC. Full variable domain (missing parts from reference TRBV7-3 and TRBJ1-2): GAGVSQTPSNKVTEKGKYVELRCDPISGHTALYWYRQSLGQGPEFLIYFQGTGAADDSGLPNDRFFAVRPEGSVSTLKIQRTERGDSAVYLCASSPGGAANYGYTFGSGTRLTVV.

With respect to this clonotype: A much larger clonotype is one base distant, so this may be a read error. The J gene is TRBJ2-7, the V gene TRBV6-1, with a weak D call TRBD2 (6 bases). The CDR3 is 15 residues long. In germline, CDR1 is MNHNS, CDR2 SASEGT. The chain's CDR3 is CASSEDGGVWPEQCF. CDR3 nucleotide sequence: TGTGCCAGCAGTGAGGATGGAGGGGTTTGGCCCGAGCAGTGCTTC.